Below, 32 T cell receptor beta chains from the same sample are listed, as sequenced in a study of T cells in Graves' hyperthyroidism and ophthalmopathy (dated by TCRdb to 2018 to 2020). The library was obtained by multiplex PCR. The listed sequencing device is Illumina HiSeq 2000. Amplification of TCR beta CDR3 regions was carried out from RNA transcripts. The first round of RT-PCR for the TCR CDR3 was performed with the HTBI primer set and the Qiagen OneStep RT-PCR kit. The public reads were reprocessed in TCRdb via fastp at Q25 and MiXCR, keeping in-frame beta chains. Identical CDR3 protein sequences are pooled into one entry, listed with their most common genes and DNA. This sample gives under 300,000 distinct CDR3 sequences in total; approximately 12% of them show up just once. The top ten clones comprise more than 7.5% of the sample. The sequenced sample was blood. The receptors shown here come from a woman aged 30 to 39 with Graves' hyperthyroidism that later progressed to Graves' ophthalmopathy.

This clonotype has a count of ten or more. The CDR3 here is CASKRGESGEQYF. The CDR3 nucleotides are TGTGCCAGCAAAAGGGGCGAAAGTGGTGAGCAGTACTTC. The chain is built from TRBV11-2 and TRBJ2-7; TRBD1 is a possible D gene (5 bases). Germline V CDR1 and CDR2: SGHAT, FQNNGV. This CDR3 spans 13 amino acids. Trimming took 7 bases from V and 7 from J, leaving 17 bases between them.

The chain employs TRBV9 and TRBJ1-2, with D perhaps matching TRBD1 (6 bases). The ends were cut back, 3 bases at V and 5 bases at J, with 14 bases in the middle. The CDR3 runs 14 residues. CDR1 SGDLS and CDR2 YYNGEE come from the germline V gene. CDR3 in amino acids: CASSEGGGAYGYTF. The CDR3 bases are TGTGCCAGCAGCGAAGGGGGGGGAGCGTATGGCTACACCTTC.

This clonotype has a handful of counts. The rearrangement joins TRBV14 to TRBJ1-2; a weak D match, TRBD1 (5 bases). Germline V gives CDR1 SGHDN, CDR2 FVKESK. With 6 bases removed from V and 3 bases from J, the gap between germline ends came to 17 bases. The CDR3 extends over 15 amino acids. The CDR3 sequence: CASREPGREDYGYTF. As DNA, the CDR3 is TGTGCCAGCAGGGAGCCGGGCAGGGAGGACTATGGCTACACCTTC.

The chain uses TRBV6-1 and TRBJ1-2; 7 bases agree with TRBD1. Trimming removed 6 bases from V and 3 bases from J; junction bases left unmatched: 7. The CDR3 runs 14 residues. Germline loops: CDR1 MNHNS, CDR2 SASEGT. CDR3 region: CASSDRARDYGYTF. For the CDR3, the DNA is TGTGCCAGCAGCGACAGGGCCAGAGACTATGGCTACACCTTC.

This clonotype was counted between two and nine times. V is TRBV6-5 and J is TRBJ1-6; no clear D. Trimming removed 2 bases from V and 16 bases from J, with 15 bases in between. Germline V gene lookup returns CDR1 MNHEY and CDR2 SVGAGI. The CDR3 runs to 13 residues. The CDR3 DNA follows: TGTGCCAGCAGTTACCGCTTATGGGAAAAACTCCACTTT. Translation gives CASSYRLWEKLHF.

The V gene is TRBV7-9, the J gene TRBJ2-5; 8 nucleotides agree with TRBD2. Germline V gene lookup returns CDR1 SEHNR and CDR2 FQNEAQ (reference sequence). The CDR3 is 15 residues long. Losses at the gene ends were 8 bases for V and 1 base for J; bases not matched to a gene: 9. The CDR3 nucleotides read TGTGCCAGCGGGACTGGCGGGGGGATCCAAGAGACCCAGTACTTC. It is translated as CASGTGGGIQETQYF. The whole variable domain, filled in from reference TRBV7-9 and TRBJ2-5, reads DTGVSQNPRHKITKRGQNVTFRCDPISEHNRLYWYRQTLGQGPEFLTYFQNEAQLEKSRLLSDRFSAERPKGSFSTLEIQRTEQGDSAMYLCASGTGGGIQETQYFGPGTRLLVL.

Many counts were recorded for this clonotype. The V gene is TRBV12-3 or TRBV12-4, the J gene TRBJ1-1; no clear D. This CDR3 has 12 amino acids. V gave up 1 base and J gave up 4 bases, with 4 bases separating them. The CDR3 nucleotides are TGTGCCAGCAGTTTAGGGGTCACTGAAGCTTTCTTT. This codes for CASSLGVTEAFF.

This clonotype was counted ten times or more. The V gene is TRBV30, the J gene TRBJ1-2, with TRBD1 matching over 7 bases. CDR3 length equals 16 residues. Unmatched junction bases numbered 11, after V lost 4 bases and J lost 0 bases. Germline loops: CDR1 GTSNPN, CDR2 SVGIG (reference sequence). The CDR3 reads CAWTPGQKLSNYGYTF. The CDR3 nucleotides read TGTGCCTGGACCCCGGGACAGAAGCTCTCTAACTATGGCTACACCTTC.

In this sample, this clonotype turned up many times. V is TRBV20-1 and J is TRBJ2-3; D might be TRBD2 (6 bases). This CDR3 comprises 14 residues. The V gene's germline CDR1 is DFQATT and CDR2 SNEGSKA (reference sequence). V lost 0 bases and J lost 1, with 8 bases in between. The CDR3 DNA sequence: TGCAGTGCTAGAGATCCGGGAGGCACAGATACGCAGTATTTT. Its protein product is CSARDPGGTDTQYF.

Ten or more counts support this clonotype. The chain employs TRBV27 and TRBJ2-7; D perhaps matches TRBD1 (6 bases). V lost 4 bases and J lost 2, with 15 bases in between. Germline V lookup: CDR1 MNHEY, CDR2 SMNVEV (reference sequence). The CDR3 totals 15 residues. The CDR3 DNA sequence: TGTGCCAGCAGTTCATTACAGGGCCCTGCCTACGAGCAGTACTTC. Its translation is CASSSLQGPAYEQYF.

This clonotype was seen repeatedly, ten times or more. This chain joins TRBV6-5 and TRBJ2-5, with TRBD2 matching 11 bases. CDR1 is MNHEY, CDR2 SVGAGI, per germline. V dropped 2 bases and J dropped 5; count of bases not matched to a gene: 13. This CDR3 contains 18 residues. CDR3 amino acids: CASSYGTSGRGGLETQYF. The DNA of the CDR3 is TGTGCCAGCAGTTACGGGACTAGCGGCAGGGGGGGTTTGGAGACCCAGTACTTC.

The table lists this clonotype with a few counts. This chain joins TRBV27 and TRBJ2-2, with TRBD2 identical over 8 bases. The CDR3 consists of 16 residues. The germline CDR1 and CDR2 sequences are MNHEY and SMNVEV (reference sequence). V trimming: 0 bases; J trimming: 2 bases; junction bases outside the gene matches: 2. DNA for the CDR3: TGTGCCAGCAGTTTATCAGCGGGAGCTAACACCGGGGAGCTGTTTTTT. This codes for CASSLSAGANTGELFF.

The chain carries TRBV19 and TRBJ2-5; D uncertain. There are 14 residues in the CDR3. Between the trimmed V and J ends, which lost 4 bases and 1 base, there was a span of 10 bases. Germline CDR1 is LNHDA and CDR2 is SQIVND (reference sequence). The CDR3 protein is CASSSLSAQETQYF. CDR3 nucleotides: TGTGCCAGTAGTAGTCTGAGCGCCCAAGAGACCCAGTACTTC.

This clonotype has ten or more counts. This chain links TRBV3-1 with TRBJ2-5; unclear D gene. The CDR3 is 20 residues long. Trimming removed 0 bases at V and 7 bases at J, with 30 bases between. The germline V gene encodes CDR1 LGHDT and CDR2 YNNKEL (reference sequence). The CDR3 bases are TGTGCCAGCAGCCAAGAGATCCCTAGACCCCCCCTCTCGGCGTTTGGGACCCAGTACTTC. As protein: CASSQEIPRPPLSAFGTQYF.

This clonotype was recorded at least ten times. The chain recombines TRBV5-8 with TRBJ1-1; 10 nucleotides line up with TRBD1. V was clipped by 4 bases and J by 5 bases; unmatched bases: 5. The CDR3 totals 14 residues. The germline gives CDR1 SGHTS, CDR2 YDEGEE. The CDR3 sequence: CASSAWDRGTEAFF. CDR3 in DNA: TGTGCCAGCAGCGCCTGGGACAGGGGAACTGAAGCTTTCTTT.

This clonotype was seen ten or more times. The CDR3 reads CAWSVAGGPYNEQFF. CDR3 nucleotide sequence: TGTGCCTGGAGTGTAGCAGGGGGTCCCTACAATGAGCAGTTCTTC. The J gene is TRBJ2-1, the V gene TRBV30; 7 nucleotides agree with TRBD1. Germline lookup yields CDR1 GTSNPN and CDR2 SVGIG (reference sequence). The CDR3 length is 15 residues. The J segment lost 2 bases and the V segment lost 0 bases, leaving 4 bases of the junction unmatched. Full variable domain (missing parts from reference TRBV30 and TRBJ2-1): SQTIHQWPATLVQPVGSPLSLECTVEGTSNPNLYWYRQAAGRGLQLLFYSVGIGQISSEVPQNLSASRPQDRQFILSSKKLLLSDSGFYLCAWSVAGGPYNEQFFGPGTRLTVL.

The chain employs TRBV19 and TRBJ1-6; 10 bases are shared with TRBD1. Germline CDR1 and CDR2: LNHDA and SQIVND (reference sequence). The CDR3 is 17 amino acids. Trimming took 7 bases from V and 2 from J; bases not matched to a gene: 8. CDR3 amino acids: CASKTGTGDAYNSPLHF. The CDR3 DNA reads TGTGCCAGTAAGACGGGGACAGGGGATGCCTATAATTCACCCCTCCACTTT.

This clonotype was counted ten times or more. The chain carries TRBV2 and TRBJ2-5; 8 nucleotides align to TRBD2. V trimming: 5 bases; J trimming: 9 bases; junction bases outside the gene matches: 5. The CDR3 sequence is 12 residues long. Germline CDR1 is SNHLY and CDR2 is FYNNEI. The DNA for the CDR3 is TGTGCCAGCAGTCCAGGACTAGCCCCCCAGTACTTC. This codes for CASSPGLAPQYF.

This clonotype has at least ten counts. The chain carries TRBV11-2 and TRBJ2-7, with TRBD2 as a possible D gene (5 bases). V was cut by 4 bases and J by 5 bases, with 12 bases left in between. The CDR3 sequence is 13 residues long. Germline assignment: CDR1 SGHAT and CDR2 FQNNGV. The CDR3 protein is CASSSWTGNEQYF. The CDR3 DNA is TGTGCCAGCAGCTCGTGGACCGGGAACGAGCAGTACTTC.

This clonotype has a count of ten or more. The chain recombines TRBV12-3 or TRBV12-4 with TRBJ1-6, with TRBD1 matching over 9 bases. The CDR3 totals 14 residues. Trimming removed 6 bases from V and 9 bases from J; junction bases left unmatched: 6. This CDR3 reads CASSTGTGSSPLHF. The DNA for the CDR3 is TGTGCCAGCAGCACCGGGACAGGGAGTTCACCCCTCCACTTT.

The DNA of the CDR3 is TGTGCCACCGGCACAGGGGTTCCAGCCCAATCAGATACGCAGTATTTT. It specifies CATGTGVPAQSDTQYF. The V gene is TRBV24-1, the J gene TRBJ2-3; 7 bases align to TRBD1. Germline V lookup: CDR1 KGHDR, CDR2 SFDVKD. V was clipped by 9 bases and J by 4 bases; unmatched bases: 15. The CDR3 runs 16 residues.

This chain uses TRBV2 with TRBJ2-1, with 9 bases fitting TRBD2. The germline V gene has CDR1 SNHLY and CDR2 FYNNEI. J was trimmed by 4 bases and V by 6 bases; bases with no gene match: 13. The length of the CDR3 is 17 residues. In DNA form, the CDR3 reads TGTGCCAGCAGCCGAGAGCTAGCGGGGACGGTTTACAATGAGCAGTTCTTC. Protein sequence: CASSRELAGTVYNEQFF. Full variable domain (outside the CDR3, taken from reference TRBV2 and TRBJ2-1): EPEVTQTPSHQVTQMGQEVILRCVPISNHLYFYWYRQILGQKVEFLVSFYNNEISEKSEIFDDQFSVERPDGSNFTLKIRSTKLEDSAMYFCASSRELAGTVYNEQFFGPGTRLTVL.

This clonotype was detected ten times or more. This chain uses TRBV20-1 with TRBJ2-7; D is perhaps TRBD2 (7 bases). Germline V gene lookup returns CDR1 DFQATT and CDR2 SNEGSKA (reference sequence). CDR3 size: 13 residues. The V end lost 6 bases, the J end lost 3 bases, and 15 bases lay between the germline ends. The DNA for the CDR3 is TGCAGTGCAGGGGGGGGCTCTGGCTACGAGCAGTACTTC. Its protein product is CSAGGGSGYEQYF.

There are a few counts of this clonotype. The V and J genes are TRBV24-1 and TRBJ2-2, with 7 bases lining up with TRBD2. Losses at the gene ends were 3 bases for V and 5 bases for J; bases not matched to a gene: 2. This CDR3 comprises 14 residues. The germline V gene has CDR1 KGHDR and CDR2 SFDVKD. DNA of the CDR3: TGTGCCACCAGTGATGGGAGGGATACCGGGGAGCTGTTTTTT. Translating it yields CATSDGRDTGELFF.

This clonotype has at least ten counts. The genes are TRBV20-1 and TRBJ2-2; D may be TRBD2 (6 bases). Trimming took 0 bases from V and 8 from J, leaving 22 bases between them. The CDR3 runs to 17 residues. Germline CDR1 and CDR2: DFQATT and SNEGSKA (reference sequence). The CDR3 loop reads CSARDERAAGSRGELFF. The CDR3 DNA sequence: TGCAGTGCTAGAGATGAGCGGGCGGCGGGTAGCCGAGGGGAGCTGTTTTTT.

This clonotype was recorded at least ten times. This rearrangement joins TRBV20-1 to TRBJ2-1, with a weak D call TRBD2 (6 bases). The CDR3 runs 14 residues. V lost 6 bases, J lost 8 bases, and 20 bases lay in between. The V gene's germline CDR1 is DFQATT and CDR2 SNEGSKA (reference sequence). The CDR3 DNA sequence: TGCAGTGCAACAACCCGCGGGACCCGCTATGAGCAGTTCTTC. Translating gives CSATTRGTRYEQFF.

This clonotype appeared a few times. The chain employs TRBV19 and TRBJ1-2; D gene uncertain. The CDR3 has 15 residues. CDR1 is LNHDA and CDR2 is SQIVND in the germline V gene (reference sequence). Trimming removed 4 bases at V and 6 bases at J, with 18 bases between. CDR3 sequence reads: CASSKSVAVRDGYTF. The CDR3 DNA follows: TGTGCCAGTAGTAAATCGGTGGCCGTTAGGGATGGCTACACCTTC.

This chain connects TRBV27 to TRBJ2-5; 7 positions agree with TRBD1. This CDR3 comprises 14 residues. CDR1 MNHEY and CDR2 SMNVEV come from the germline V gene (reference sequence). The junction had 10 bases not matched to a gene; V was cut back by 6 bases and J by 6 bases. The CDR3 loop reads CASRGLTGSQTQYF. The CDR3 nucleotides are TGTGCCAGCAGAGGATTGACAGGGTCACAGACCCAGTACTTC.

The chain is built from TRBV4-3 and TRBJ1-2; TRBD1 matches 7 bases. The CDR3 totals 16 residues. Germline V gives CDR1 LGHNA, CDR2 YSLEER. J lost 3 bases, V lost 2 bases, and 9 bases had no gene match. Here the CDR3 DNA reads TGCGCCAGCAGCCAACTCGTTACAGGGGAGTACTATGGCTACACCTTC. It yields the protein CASSQLVTGEYYGYTF.

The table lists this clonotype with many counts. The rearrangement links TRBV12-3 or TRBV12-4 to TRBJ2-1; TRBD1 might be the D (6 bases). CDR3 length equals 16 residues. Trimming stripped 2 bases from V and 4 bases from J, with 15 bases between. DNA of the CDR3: TGTGCCAGCAGTTTACCAACAGGGCTGCGGTACAATGAGCAGTTCTTC. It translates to CASSLPTGLRYNEQFF.

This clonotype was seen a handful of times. CDR3 residues: CASSPGQPNSPLHF. CDR3 DNA: TGTGCCAGCAGCCCGGGACAGCCCAATTCACCCCTCCACTTT. The chain employs TRBV7-9 and TRBJ1-6; TRBD1 matches 7 bases. Germline lookup yields CDR1 SEHNR and CDR2 FQNEAQ (reference sequence). The CDR3 totals 14 residues. V was pared by 5 bases and J by 7 bases, with 5 bases of the junction left unmatched. The full variable domain, completed using reference TRBV7-9 and TRBJ1-6, is DTGVSQNPRHKITKRGQNVTFRCDPISEHNRLYWYRQTLGQGPEFLTYFQNEAQLEKSRLLSDRFSAERPKGSFSTLEIQRTEQGDSAMYLCASSPGQPNSPLHFGNGTRLTVT.

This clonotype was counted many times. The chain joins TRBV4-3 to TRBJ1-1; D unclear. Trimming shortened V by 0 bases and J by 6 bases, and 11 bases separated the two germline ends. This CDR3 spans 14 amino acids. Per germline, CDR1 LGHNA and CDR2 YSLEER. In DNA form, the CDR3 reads TGCGCCAGCAGCCAAGAAGGGTTTCTGGCTGAAGCTTTCTTT. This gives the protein CASSQEGFLAEAFF.